One and the same sample provided the 2 T cell receptor beta chains below, sequenced in a study of shared clonotypes between healthy human individuals. Measured with immunoSEQ multiplex PCR; TCRdb has only the in-frame clones, and not every one. The sample lists about 470,000 clones; 79% were seen once. Sequenced sample: PBMCs. All receptors derive from a woman aged 40 to 50 in good health. Some clones in this sample may be carry-over from other donors' samples.

The chain carries TRBV6-4 and TRBJ2-1; D is perhaps TRBD1 (5 bases). The germline V and J ends were trimmed by 5 bases and 5 bases, with 10 bases remaining between them. The CDR3 is 13 amino acids. Germline CDR1 reads MRHNA; CDR2 reads SNTAGT. This CDR3 is CASSIGRDNEQFF. DNA of the CDR3: TGTGCCAGCAGTATCGGCAGGGACAATGAGCAGTTCTTC.

About this clone itself: A much larger clone lies a single base off, so this may be a read error. The chain has TRBV6-5 and TRBJ2-5, with unresolved D. The CDR3 consists of 15 residues. CDR1 is MNHEY, CDR2 SVGAGI, per germline. V was pared by 6 bases and J by 2 bases, with 16 bases between. The CDR3 region is CASRETVEQQETQYF. The CDR3 DNA follows: TGTGCCAGCAGAGAGACCGTGGAACAGCAAGAGACCCAGTACTTC.